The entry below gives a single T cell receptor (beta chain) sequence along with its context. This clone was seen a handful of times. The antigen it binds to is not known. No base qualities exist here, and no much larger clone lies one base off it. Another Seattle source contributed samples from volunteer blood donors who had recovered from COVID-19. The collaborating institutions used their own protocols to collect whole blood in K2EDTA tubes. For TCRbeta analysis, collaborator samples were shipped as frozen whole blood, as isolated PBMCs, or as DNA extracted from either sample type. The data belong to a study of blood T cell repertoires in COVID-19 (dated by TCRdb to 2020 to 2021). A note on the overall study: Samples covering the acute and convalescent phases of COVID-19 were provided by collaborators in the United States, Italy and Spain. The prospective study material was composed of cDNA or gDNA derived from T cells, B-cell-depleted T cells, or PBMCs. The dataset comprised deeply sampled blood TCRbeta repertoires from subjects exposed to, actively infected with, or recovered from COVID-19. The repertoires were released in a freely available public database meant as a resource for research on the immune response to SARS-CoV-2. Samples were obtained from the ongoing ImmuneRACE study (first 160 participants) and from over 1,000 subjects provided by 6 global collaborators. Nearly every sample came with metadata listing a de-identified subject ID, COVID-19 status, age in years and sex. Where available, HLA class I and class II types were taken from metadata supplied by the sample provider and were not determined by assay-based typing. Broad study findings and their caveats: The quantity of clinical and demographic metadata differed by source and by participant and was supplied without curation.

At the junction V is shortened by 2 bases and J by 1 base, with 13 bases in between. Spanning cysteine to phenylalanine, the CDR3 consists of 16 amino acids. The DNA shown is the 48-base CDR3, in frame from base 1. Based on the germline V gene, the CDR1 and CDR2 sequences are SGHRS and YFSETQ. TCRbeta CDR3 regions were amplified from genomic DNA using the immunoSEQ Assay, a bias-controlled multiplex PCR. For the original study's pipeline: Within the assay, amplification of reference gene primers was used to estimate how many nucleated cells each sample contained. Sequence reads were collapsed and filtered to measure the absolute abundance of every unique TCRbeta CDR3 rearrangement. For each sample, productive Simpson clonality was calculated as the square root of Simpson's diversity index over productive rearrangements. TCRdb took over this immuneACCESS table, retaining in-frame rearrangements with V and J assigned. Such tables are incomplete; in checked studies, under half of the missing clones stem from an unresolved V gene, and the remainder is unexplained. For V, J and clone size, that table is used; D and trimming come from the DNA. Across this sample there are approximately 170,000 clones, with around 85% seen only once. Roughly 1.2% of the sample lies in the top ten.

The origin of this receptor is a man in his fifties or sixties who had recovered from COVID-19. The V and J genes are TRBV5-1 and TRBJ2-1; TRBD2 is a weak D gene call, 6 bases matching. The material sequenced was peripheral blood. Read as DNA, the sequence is TGCGCCAGCAGCTTTTGGGGGGATGGGTCCTACAATGAGCAGTTCTTC. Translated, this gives CASSFWGDGSYNEQFF.